This T cell receptor beta chain was identified in a study of glioma-infiltrating T cells (dated by TCRdb to 2015 to 2016). About the investigation overall: Glioma tissue, non-neoplastic brain tissue and matched peripheral blood mononuclear cells were used as sources from which TCR alpha- and beta-chain repertoires were sequenced. To gauge divergence between tissue and blood T-cell populations, every tissue-infiltrating repertoire was compared against the peripheral blood repertoire from the same patient. Three low-grade glioma patients, about 8 primary glioblastoma patients, and three non-glioma patients who contributed non-neoplastic brain tissue made up the paired cohort. Beyond this particular receptor, the publication reports: In non-neoplastic patients, VJ-independent divergence between tissue and blood fell below expectation, whereas in all gliomas, and especially in low-grade gliomas, the divergence rose above expectation. Only a very small number of CDR3 sequences turned up in both tissue and blood, a result put down to high CDR3 diversity combined with limited sampling. The group comparisons were based on small numbers of patients: three non-neoplastic, three low-grade glioma and several glioblastoma patients.

This clonotype was detected ten times or more. It lacks a known antigen. Base qualities are not provided; no much larger clone lies one nucleotide away. TCR alpha and beta CDR3 regions were amplified with the iRepertoire nested amplicon-rescue multiplex PCR (arm-PCR) platform from RNA. For one-step reverse transcription and amplification, about 85-450 ng of tissue mRNA or PBMC total RNA was used as input. Following bead purification, Illumina adapters were added through a secondary multiplex PCR, and the libraries were then gel-purified between 200 and 400 bp. Internal 6-nucleotide barcodes were carried by the libraries and were used for demultiplexing. The libraries were sequenced on an Illumina MiSeq using 2x220 or 2x250 nucleotide paired-end reads. The study's own analysis went as follows. FLASH 1.2.11 was used to merge paired reads, and BWA-MEM then aligned the reads to the GRCh37 human genome before TRA and TRB reads were extracted. An IMGT-derived reference of cassette sequences and CDR3 motifs, with pseudogenes included, was used for V and J assignment. Three-frame translation of reads was performed, and productive CDR3s were defined as those with a C...FGXG motif and no stop codons. A clonotype was defined as a unique combination of a V-J cassette pair and a CDR3 amino acid sequence. Reads were filtered by Hamming distance, thresholded by each sample's sequence error rate in mapped regions. TCRdb took the public reads, trimmed them with fastp at Q25, ran MiXCR for clone calling and kept in-frame beta chains. Rows with one shared CDR3 protein collapse into an entry with the most common genes and DNA. For this entry, the V and J calls and clone size follow TCRdb and not the study's own pipeline. This sample is represented by about 180,000 distinct CDR3 sequences; about 46% of them were singletons. Around 4.9% of the sample is in the top ten clones.

The specimen sequenced was glioma tissue, nonneoplastic brain tissue, or PBMCs (not recorded which). The clonotype originates from a human donor with low-grade glioma or glioblastoma, undergoing nonglioma brain surgery, or in good health (not recorded which).

CDR3 loop: CATKAVNTEAFF. The nucleotides are TGTGCCACCAAGGCAGTGAACACTGAAGCTTTCTTT. The chain is assembled from TRBV10-3 and TRBJ1-1; the D gene is not confidently resolved. CDR1 ENHRY and CDR2 SYGVKD are derived from the germline V gene. V is pared back by 10 bases and J by 0 bases, with 9 bases lying between the germline termini. The CDR3 runs 12 amino acids, cysteine and phenylalanine included. The retained sequence is limited to the CDR3, 36 bases, with the frame set at the first base.